This T cell receptor (beta chain) comes out of a study of human T cells and chemical hapten exposure (dated by TCRdb to 2020 to 2022). About the full investigation: For sensitization, 2% DPC in acetone was applied to a roughly 2 cm by roughly 2 cm area of upper inner arm skin. Approximately 28 alopecia patients gave blood for TCR sequencing at one to four time points (pre-sensitization, 2, 6 and 24 weeks). Blood samples were taken from patients before sensitization (week 0) and at 2, 6 and about 24 weeks after DPC sensitization. In alopecia patients, the study followed how the peripheral blood TCR repertoire changed in vivo over primary and secondary sensitization to diphenylcyclopropenone (DPC), a hapten. The mostly female patient cohort included alopecia areata with under or over 50% scalp involvement, alopecia totalis and alopecia universalis. Libraries were combined into a pool for sequencing, and differences in TCR yield between samples came mainly from small differences in library volumes within the pool. Patch testing was done on the upper back using Finn chambers containing 0.01% DPC, and results were scored after 6 days according to International Contact Dermatitis Research Group standards. Throughout the roughly 24-week study period, patients were also given weekly therapeutic DPC doses on the scalp. The research as a whole found: A positive correlation was found between the number of PT1 expanded TCRs and patch test score, with significance reached at thresholds 8, 16 and 32 but not 4. Expanded TCRs formed significantly more large CDR3 similarity clusters than pre-sensitization or healthy control sets, consistent with antigen-driven responses. DPC sensitization did not change how many TCRs were above 1 in 1000 frequency, and no evidence was found of alterations in global repertoire structure. After repeated subsampling, the strength of the expansion versus patch-test correlation and the threshold at which it became significant changed. All patients had alopecia, a presumed autoimmune disease, so their immune response might differ from that of healthy individuals.

The method behind the library was RACE. Sequencer: NextSeq 500. During library preparation, unique molecular identifiers were attached to individual cDNA molecules so that TCRs could be counted quantitatively and reproducibly. For every blood RNA sample, sequencing covered both the TCR alpha and TCR beta chains. As for the original processing: A median of approximately 100,000 TCRs per sample was observed, with a range of about 20,000 to 750,000. The Decombinator software suite was used to annotate V, J and CDR3 in the TCR reads. For PS versus PT1 abundance plots, all samples were subsampled to the same number of TCRs (28,000). Expanded TCRs were defined as absent before sensitization and observed at least eight times at the 2-week time point. TCRdb itself trimmed the public reads at Q25 with fastp, ran MiXCR and retained productive beta chains. Each record represents a unique CDR3 protein, reported with the most common genes and DNA among its rows. TCRdb, rather than the study authors, made the V and J calls. The sample table shows approximately 89,000 distinct CDR3 sequences, and 6.6% are seen once. The top ten hold roughly 1.4% of the sample.

A remark on this clonotype: Its antigen specificity is not known. Base-call qualities are not available, and no considerably larger clone is one nucleotide away.

What this sample's time point label stands for: patch test 2, 6 weeks after DPC sensitization. The intended sense of this specimen's treatment or condition label: therapeutic diphenylcyclopropenone sensitization with weekly scalp DPC. Blood at each patch-test visit was drawn before the patch test was applied. Patients were considered eligible if aged 18 to 70, diagnosed with alopecia and deemed suitable for DPC therapy, and patients were excluded if pregnant. Total RNA was isolated from unfractionated whole blood collected in Tempus Blood RNA tubes. The CDR3 has 11 amino acids, counting the end cysteine and phenylalanine. The retained sequence is limited to the CDR3, 33 bases, with the frame set at the first base. According to the germline V gene, CDR1 reads MNHNS and CDR2 reads SASEGT. V and J lose 2 bases and 4 bases, and a span of 3 bases separates them.

The receptor chain draws on TRBV6-1 and TRBJ2-7; no D gene can be assigned with confidence. The clonotype originates from a woman in her twenties or thirties with alopecia areata. Some clones in this sample may be carry-over from other donors' samples. Sequenced material: whole blood, taken in connection with sensitization to the hapten diphenylcyclopropenone (DPC). For the CDR3, the sequence is CASSEQYEQYF. The DNA sequence is as follows: TGTGCCAGCAGTGAACAGTACGAGCAGTACTTC.